These T cell receptor beta chains were read from a single sample in a study of chronic HIV infection and antiretroviral therapy. TCRdb called the 5' RACE reads again in MiXCR, with one record for every CDR3 protein. The sample lists more than 40,000 distinct CDR3 sequences; about a fifth were seen once. The sample was peripheral blood. Receptor source: an adult who had HIV and had not received antiretroviral therapy, or was an uninfected healthy control (not recorded which). Each CDR3 is given with its conserved first and last residue. The order of the fields is clone size, V gene, D gene, J gene, CDR3 protein, CDR3 DNA. The D gene is left open where the match is weak. Clone size is shown for a subset of rows, as once, few, many or a class of expanded clone.

abundance: few
v_gene: TRBV30
d_gene: .
j_gene: TRBJ2-1
CDR3aa: CAWDWASYNEQFF
CDR3nt: TGTGCCTGGGACTGGGCTTCCTACAATGAGCAGTTCTTC

abundance: .
v_gene: TRBV3-1
d_gene: TRBD2
j_gene: TRBJ2-3
CDR3aa: CASSQGLAGGTDTQYF
CDR3nt: TGTGCCAGCAGCCAAGGGCTAGCGGGAGGCACAGATACGCAGTATTTT

abundance: .
v_gene: TRBV2
d_gene: TRBD1
j_gene: TRBJ2-2
CDR3aa: CASSVRDRAGTGELFF
CDR3nt: TGTGCCAGCAGCGTCCGGGACAGGGCCGGCACCGGGGAGCTGTTTTTT

abundance: medium-sized
v_gene: TRBV4-2
d_gene: TRBD2
j_gene: TRBJ2-7
CDR3aa: CASSHPTSGKDEQYF
CDR3nt: TGTGCCAGCAGCCACCCGACTAGCGGGAAGGACGAGCAGTACTTC

abundance: .
v_gene: TRBV5-4
d_gene: TRBD1
j_gene: TRBJ1-1
CDR3aa: CASSFAGQPEAFF
CDR3nt: TGTGCCAGCAGCTTTGCGGGACAGCCTGAAGCTTTCTTT

abundance: .
v_gene: TRBV7-9
d_gene: .
j_gene: TRBJ1-1
CDR3aa: CASSLEQMNTEAFF
CDR3nt: TGTGCCAGCAGCTTAGAACAGATGAACACTGAAGCTTTCTTT

abundance: few
v_gene: TRBV29-1
d_gene: .
j_gene: TRBJ2-3
CDR3aa: CSVGTGPSTDTQYF
CDR3nt: TGCAGCGTTGGGACGGGGCCGAGCACAGATACGCAGTATTTT

abundance: .
v_gene: TRBV28
d_gene: .
j_gene: TRBJ1-1
CDR3aa: CASSLVRALNTEAFF
CDR3nt: TGTGCCAGCAGTTTAGTGCGGGCCTTGAACACTGAAGCTTTCTTT

abundance: few
v_gene: TRBV29-1
d_gene: TRBD1
j_gene: TRBJ2-5
CDR3aa: CSVDRGPETQYF
CDR3nt: TGCAGCGTTGACAGGGGGCCAGAGACCCAGTACTTC

abundance: .
v_gene: TRBV4-2
d_gene: .
j_gene: TRBJ2-3
CDR3aa: CASSPSPRGQDTQYF
CDR3nt: TGTGCCAGCAGCCCCTCTCCTAGGGGTCAAGATACGCAGTATTTT

abundance: .
v_gene: TRBV12-3/TRBV12-4
d_gene: TRBD2
j_gene: TRBJ2-1
CDR3aa: CASRYRGLAGGRNEQFF
CDR3nt: TGTGCCAGCAGATACAGAGGACTAGCGGGAGGTCGAAATGAGCAGTTCTTC

abundance: .
v_gene: TRBV4-1
d_gene: TRBD2
j_gene: TRBJ2-1
CDR3aa: CASSQGPHASGKDEQFF
CDR3nt: TGCGCCAGCAGCCAAGGGCCCCACGCTAGCGGGAAGGATGAGCAGTTCTTC

abundance: .
v_gene: TRBV29-1
d_gene: .
j_gene: TRBJ2-3
CDR3aa: CSVVGRYTDTQYF
CDR3nt: TGCAGCGTTGTGGGGAGGTATACAGATACGCAGTATTTT

abundance: .
v_gene: TRBV28
d_gene: .
j_gene: TRBJ1-5
CDR3aa: CASSRTPNQPQHF
CDR3nt: TGTGCCAGCAGTCGTACGCCTAATCAGCCCCAGCATTTT

abundance: .
v_gene: TRBV28
d_gene: .
j_gene: TRBJ2-2
CDR3aa: CASSLLGAGELFF
CDR3nt: TGTGCCAGCAGTTTGCTTGGCGCCGGGGAGCTGTTTTTT

abundance: many
v_gene: TRBV20-1
d_gene: TRBD1
j_gene: TRBJ1-1
CDR3aa: CSAPGTGNTEAFF
CDR3nt: TGCAGTGCTCCTGGGACAGGAAACACTGAAGCTTTCTTT

abundance: .
v_gene: TRBV5-1
d_gene: .
j_gene: TRBJ2-1
CDR3aa: CASSGGRNRNEQFF
CDR3nt: TGCGCCAGCAGCGGAGGGAGGAATCGTAATGAGCAGTTCTTC

abundance: .
v_gene: TRBV24-1
d_gene: .
j_gene: TRBJ2-3
CDR3aa: CATQIDGTDTQYF
CDR3nt: TGTGCCACCCAAATTGACGGCACAGATACGCAGTATTTT

abundance: few
v_gene: TRBV6-6
d_gene: .
j_gene: TRBJ2-3
CDR3aa: CASSSYQGSSTDTQYF
CDR3nt: TGTGCCAGCAGTTCCTACCAGGGATCCAGCACAGATACGCAGTATTTT

abundance: .
v_gene: TRBV7-9
d_gene: .
j_gene: TRBJ2-2
CDR3aa: CASSLMANTGELFF
CDR3nt: TGTGCCAGCAGCTTAATGGCGAACACCGGGGAGCTGTTTTTT

abundance: .
v_gene: TRBV3-1
d_gene: .
j_gene: TRBJ1-1
CDR3aa: CASSQRAAAGAFF
CDR3nt: TGTGCCAGCAGCCAACGGGCCGCGGCGGGGGCTTTCTTT

abundance: .
v_gene: TRBV7-3
d_gene: TRBD1
j_gene: TRBJ2-2
CDR3aa: CASSLDRPGGGELFF
CDR3nt: TGTGCCAGCAGCTTGGACAGGCCCGGCGGAGGGGAGCTGTTTTTT

abundance: once
v_gene: TRBV29-1
d_gene: TRBD1
j_gene: TRBJ1-1
CDR3aa: CSVDQGEWAEAFF
CDR3nt: TGCAGCGTTGACCAGGGGGAATGGGCTGAAGCTTTCTTT

abundance: .
v_gene: TRBV29-1
d_gene: .
j_gene: TRBJ1-1
CDR3aa: CSGANTEAFF
CDR3nt: TGCAGCGGAGCGAACACTGAAGCTTTCTTT

abundance: .
v_gene: TRBV28
d_gene: .
j_gene: TRBJ1-2
CDR3aa: CASRPPGSRYGDTF
CDR3nt: TGTGCCAGCAGGCCACCCGGGTCTCGCTATGGCGACACCTTC

abundance: few
v_gene: TRBV9
d_gene: .
j_gene: TRBJ2-4
CDR3aa: CASSTPGKNIQYF
CDR3nt: TGTGCCAGCAGCACTCCCGGAAAAAACATTCAGTACTTC

abundance: few
v_gene: TRBV6-5
d_gene: .
j_gene: TRBJ1-2
CDR3aa: CASRGGARGYGYTF
CDR3nt: TGTGCCAGCAGGGGGGGCGCGCGGGGCTATGGCTACACCTTC

abundance: few
v_gene: TRBV7-8
d_gene: TRBD2
j_gene: TRBJ2-3
CDR3aa: CASSYRLAGITDTQYF
CDR3nt: TGTGCCAGCAGCTACCGACTAGCGGGTATCACAGATACGCAGTATTTT

abundance: .
v_gene: TRBV29-1
d_gene: TRBD1
j_gene: TRBJ2-1
CDR3aa: CSGAGQGFNEQFF
CDR3nt: TGCAGCGGCGCGGGACAGGGCTTCAATGAGCAGTTCTTC

abundance: few
v_gene: TRBV18
d_gene: .
j_gene: TRBJ2-5
CDR3aa: CASSPPGVRETQYF
CDR3nt: TGTGCCAGCTCACCACCTGGCGTTCGAGAGACCCAGTACTTC

abundance: few
v_gene: TRBV21-1
d_gene: .
j_gene: TRBJ2-1
CDR3aa: CASSEPRTSGNYNEQFF
CDR3nt: TGTGCCAGCAGCGAACCGCGGACTAGCGGGAATTACAATGAGCAGTTCTTC

abundance: few
v_gene: TRBV13
d_gene: .
j_gene: TRBJ2-6
CDR3aa: CASSLGSGANVLTF
CDR3nt: TGTGCCAGCAGCTTGGGGTCGGGGGCCAACGTCCTGACTTTC

abundance: .
v_gene: TRBV4-1
d_gene: .
j_gene: TRBJ2-1
CDR3aa: CASSRGGTPLGEQFF
CDR3nt: TGCGCCAGCAGCCGAGGGGGGACTCCACTCGGTGAGCAGTTCTTC

abundance: .
v_gene: TRBV20-1
d_gene: .
j_gene: TRBJ1-1
CDR3aa: CSAPAGQSTEAFF
CDR3nt: TGCAGTGCTCCTGCCGGACAGTCCACTGAAGCTTTCTTT

abundance: few
v_gene: TRBV28
d_gene: .
j_gene: TRBJ2-7
CDR3aa: CASIPGTGEGEQYF
CDR3nt: TGTGCCAGCATCCCCGGTACAGGGGAGGGCGAGCAGTACTTC

abundance: .
v_gene: TRBV27
d_gene: .
j_gene: TRBJ1-2
CDR3aa: CASSSLWVGGSYGYTF
CDR3nt: TGTGCCAGCAGTTCTCTATGGGTAGGGGGATCCTATGGCTACACCTTC

abundance: few
v_gene: TRBV6-5
d_gene: .
j_gene: TRBJ2-3
CDR3aa: CASSSGTGGTDTQYF
CDR3nt: TGTGCCAGCAGCTCCGGGACTGGGGGCACAGATACGCAGTATTTT

abundance: .
v_gene: TRBV12-3/TRBV12-4
d_gene: .
j_gene: TRBJ2-3
CDR3aa: CASSPSDTQYF
CDR3nt: TGTGCCAGCAGTCCCTCAGATACGCAGTATTTT

abundance: few
v_gene: TRBV28
d_gene: .
j_gene: TRBJ1-3
CDR3aa: CAARGILSNTIYF
CDR3nt: TGTGCCGCCCGCGGGATACTTTCAAACACCATATATTTT

abundance: .
v_gene: TRBV10-3
d_gene: .
j_gene: TRBJ2-1
CDR3aa: CAITWGVGNEQFF
CDR3nt: TGTGCCATCACTTGGGGGGTGGGGAATGAGCAGTTCTTC

abundance: few
v_gene: TRBV4-2
d_gene: TRBD2
j_gene: TRBJ2-7
CDR3aa: CASSRTASGRADLYEQYF
CDR3nt: TGTGCCAGCAGCCGGACGGCTAGCGGGAGGGCGGACCTCTACGAGCAGTACTTC